The 22 T cell receptor beta chains below come from one sample, sequenced in a study of cytomegalovirus exposure and HLA in healthy donors. Vbeta (60) and Jbeta (13) primers were used in the PCR. The repertoire was sequenced with immunoSEQ multiplex PCR; TCRdb's copy has only in-frame clones and lacks some. The table records approximately 160,000 clones, around 80% of them present only once. The specimen was PBMCs. The receptors derive from a woman between 50 and 59 years old in good health and CMV-seropositive.

This clone was detected only once. The chain employs TRBV7-3 and TRBJ2-3, with 14 nucleotides matching TRBD2. Germline V gene lookup returns CDR1 SGHTA and CDR2 FQGTGA. V trimming: 5 bases; J trimming: 5 bases; junction bases outside the gene matches: 9. The CDR3 covers 17 residues. The CDR3 reads CASSGQGLAGVRDTQYF. The CDR3 DNA is TGTGCCAGCAGCGGACAGGGACTAGCGGGAGTAAGAGATACGCAGTATTTT.

The chain couples TRBV7-3 to TRBJ2-1; 9 nucleotides match TRBD2. V gave up 10 bases and J gave up 4 bases; unmatched junction bases: 14. This CDR3 is built from 16 residues. Germline CDR1 SGHTA, CDR2 FQGTGA. As DNA, the CDR3 is TGTGCCACTCAAGGTGGTAGCGGGGGAGGGTACAATGAGCAGTTCTTC. Translating it yields CATQGGSGGGYNEQFF.

This clone appeared once. This sequence joins TRBV7-2 and TRBJ2-7; D gene uncertain. V lost 4 bases and J 7 bases, leaving 17 bases between the germline ends. CDR1 is SGHTA and CDR2 is FQGNSA in the germline V gene. CDR3 length: 14 residues. The CDR3 spells CASSSTIGLREQYF. CDR3 nucleotide sequence: TGTGCCAGCAGCTCAACAATCGGGTTACGGGAGCAGTACTTC.

The chain couples TRBV2 to TRBJ2-1; 15 nucleotides line up with TRBD2. Germline CDR1 reads SNHLY; CDR2 reads FYNNEI. Unmatched junction bases numbered 4, after V lost 6 bases and J lost 10 bases. This CDR3 has 14 amino acids. The CDR3 here is CASSRGLAGGEQFF. The CDR3 DNA reads as TGTGCCAGCAGCCGGGGACTAGCGGGAGGAGAGCAGTTCTTC.

A single count supports this clone. Here the CDR3 DNA reads TGTGCCTGCAACAGGGGGTTCAGGGGTCAGCCCCAGCATTTT. Its protein is CACNRGFRGQPQHF. The V and J genes are TRBV28 and TRBJ1-5, with 8 positions matching TRBD1. The V and J ends lost 11 bases and 6 bases, in that order; junction bases with no gene match: 12. CDR3 length: 14 residues. Looked up from germline, CDR1 is MDHEN and CDR2 is SYDVKM.

The chain joins TRBV9 to TRBJ2-2; perhaps TRBD1 as D (5 bases). The CDR3 runs 17 residues. Germline CDR1 is SGDLS and CDR2 is YYNGEE. V shed 1 base and J shed 0 bases, with 13 bases lying between them. DNA of the CDR3: TGTGCCAGCAGCGTATATCAGGGCCACTCGAACACCGGGGAGCTGTTTTTT. Translation gives CASSVYQGHSNTGELFF.

J is TRBJ1-2 and V is TRBV28; 7 bases are a match to TRBD1. The V gene end was trimmed by 5 bases and the J gene end by 8 bases; junction bases not matched to a gene: 5. Germline CDR1 and CDR2: MDHEN and SYDVKM. The CDR3 is made up of 12 amino acids. The chain's CDR3 is CASSQGVSGYTF. The CDR3 DNA is TGTGCCAGCAGTCAGGGGGTCTCCGGCTACACCTTC.

In the case of this clone: An end of the junction differs from the germline gene, which may be a read error. This rearrangement joins TRBV28 to TRBJ2-3; TRBD1 matches 11 bases. This CDR3 is 13 amino acids long. Germline loops: CDR1 MDHEN, CDR2 SYDVKM. The CDR3 reads CASSLSRGTGGNF. CDR3 nucleotide sequence: TGTGCCAGCAGTTTATCTCGGGGGACAGGGGGGAATTTT.

This rearrangement joins TRBV4-2 to TRBJ2-2; TRBD2 matches at 13 bases. CDR3 length equals 17 residues. Per germline, CDR1 LGHNA and CDR2 YNFKEQ. V was pared by 6 bases and J by 3 bases, with 7 bases of the junction left unmatched. The CDR3 here is CASRPTSGGSYTGELFF. The CDR3 DNA reads TGTGCCAGCAGGCCGACTAGCGGGGGGAGTTACACCGGGGAGCTGTTTTTT.

This chain uses TRBV11-3 with TRBJ2-1; D possibly corresponds to TRBD1 (5 bases). The germline CDR1 and CDR2 sequences are SGHNT and YENEEA. The CDR3 is 14 residues long. Trimming took off 0 bases at V and 6 bases at J, with 9 bases between the two ends. The CDR3 DNA reads as TGTGCCAGCAGCTTAGACAGGGTTGGCAATGAGCAGTTCTTC. Its protein is CASSLDRVGNEQFF.

This chain joins TRBV28 and TRBJ1-2; 7 nucleotides align to TRBD1. Losses at the gene ends were 6 bases for V and 2 bases for J; bases not matched to a gene: 9. CDR1 MDHEN and CDR2 SYDVKM come from the germline V gene. The CDR3 spans 15 residues. CDR3 in DNA: TGTGCCAGCAGAATCGGGACAGCTAGGAACTATGGCTACACCTTC. Protein sequence: CASRIGTARNYGYTF.

The rearrangement links TRBV7-3 to TRBJ2-3, with TRBD2 matching over 9 bases. Trimming cost V 1 base and J 6 bases; bases outside gene matches: 8. Germline values: CDR1 SGHTA, CDR2 FQGTGA. The CDR3 runs to 16 residues. The CDR3 protein is CASSLNPAGGSDTQYF. CDR3 in DNA: TGTGCCAGCAGCTTAAATCCAGCGGGGGGTTCGGATACGCAGTATTTT. Using reference TRBV7-3 and TRBJ2-3 for the parts outside the CDR3, the full variable domain is GAGVSQTPSNKVTEKGKYVELRCDPISGHTALYWYRQSLGQGPEFLIYFQGTGAADDSGLPNDRFFAVRPEGSVSTLKIQRTERGDSAVYLCASSLNPAGGSDTQYFGPGTRLTVL.

The chain combines TRBV7-9 with TRBJ2-3; TRBD2 is a possible D gene (5 bases). V lost 5 bases to trimming and J lost 4 bases, with 13 bases between them. Germline CDR1 reads SEHNR; CDR2 reads FQNEAQ (reference sequence). The CDR3 runs 14 residues. CDR3 sequence reads: CASSPDSLADTQYF. For the CDR3, the DNA is TGTGCCAGCAGCCCGGACTCTCTGGCAGATACGCAGTATTTT. The entire variable domain, with the rest obtained from reference TRBV7-9 and TRBJ2-3, is as follows: DTGVSQNPRHKITKRGQNVTFRCDPISEHNRLYWYRQTLGQGPEFLTYFQNEAQLEKSRLLSDRFSAERPKGSFSTLEIQRTEQGDSAMYLCASSPDSLADTQYFGPGTRLTVL.

The chain has TRBV7-9 and TRBJ2-7; 8 bases agree with TRBD1. V lost 5 bases and J lost 6; bases outside the gene matches: 9. This CDR3 has 14 amino acids. Germline-derived CDR1 and CDR2 are SEHNR and FQNEAQ (reference sequence). CDR3 region: CASSISDRDGEQYF. In DNA, the CDR3 is TGTGCCAGCAGCATCTCGGACAGGGATGGCGAGCAGTACTTC.

J is TRBJ1-3 and V is TRBV28; no clear D gene. V lost 0 bases and J lost 0, with 9 bases in between. Germline V CDR1 and CDR2: MDHEN, SYDVKM. The CDR3 covers 16 residues. CDR3 residues: CASSLWAVNSGNTIYF. The CDR3, as DNA: TGTGCCAGCAGTTTATGGGCCGTTAACTCTGGAAACACCATATATTTT.

The count of this clone is one. The V and J genes are TRBV18 and TRBJ2-3; the D is unclear. The V end was cut by 2 bases, the J end by 9 bases, with 9 bases between. The CDR3 totals 12 residues. Per the germline V gene, CDR1 is KGHSH and CDR2 is LQKENI. The CDR3 protein is CASSPEDGTQYF. As DNA, the CDR3 is TGTGCCAGCTCACCAGAGGATGGGACGCAGTATTTT.

The V call is TRBV29-1, the J call TRBJ2-1; 8 bases are shared with TRBD1. CDR3 length equals 15 residues. CDR1 and CDR2 from the germline V gene are SQVTM and ANQGSEA. The junction had 5 bases not matched to a gene; V was cut back by 4 bases and J by 0 bases. The CDR3 nucleotides are TGCAGCGTTGCCCGACAGGGGAGCTCCTACAATGAGCAGTTCTTC. Amino acid sequence: CSVARQGSSYNEQFF.

The chain uses TRBV5-4 and TRBJ2-1; D uncertain. V was pared by 7 bases and J by 3 bases, with 5 bases between. This CDR3 is built from 11 residues. Germline CDR1 reads SGHNT; CDR2 reads YYREEE (reference sequence). The CDR3 spells CASHYYNEQFF. For the CDR3, the DNA is TGTGCCAGCCACTACTACAATGAGCAGTTCTTC. Combining the CDR3 with reference TRBV5-4 and TRBJ2-1 gives the whole variable domain ETGVTQSPTHLIKTRGQQVTLRCSSQSGHNTVSWYQQALGQGPQFIFQYYREEENGRGNFPPRFSGLQFPNYSSELNVNALELDDSALYLCASHYYNEQFFGPGTRLTVL.

This chain connects TRBV7-3 to TRBJ2-3; 11 nucleotides align to TRBD2. Germline V gene sequence: CDR1 SGHTA, CDR2 FQGTGA. Unmatched junction bases numbered 6, after V lost 2 bases and J lost 5 bases. The CDR3 has 16 amino acids. CDR3 amino acids: CASSLGPGLAVDTQYF. As DNA, the CDR3 is TGTGCCAGCAGCTTAGGACCGGGACTAGCGGTAGATACGCAGTATTTT.

The sample holds one count of this clone. The V gene is TRBV7-2, the J gene TRBJ1-2; a possible D gene is TRBD1 (5 bases). Germline CDR1 is SGHTA and CDR2 is FQGNSA. CDR3 length equals 14 residues. V was cut by 5 bases and J by 8 bases, with 18 bases left in between. The CDR3 DNA is TGTGCCAGCAGCCATACCGCAGGGTTAAGGGGCTACACCTTC. It encodes CASSHTAGLRGYTF.

CDR3 amino acids: CASGLGGAERQYF. As DNA, the CDR3 is TGTGCTAGTGGTTTAGGCGGGGCAGAGAGGCAGTATTTT. The gene calls are TRBV12-5 and TRBJ2-3; maybe TRBD2 (6 bases). The CDR3 is 13 amino acids. V was pared by 3 bases and J by 11 bases, with 15 bases between. Per germline, CDR1 LGHNT and CDR2 FRNRAP.

The CDR3 DNA reads as TGCAGCGTCGGGACAGGGGGGTCTGAAGCTTTCTTT. Amino acid sequence: CSVGTGGSEAFF. The chain uses TRBV29-1 and TRBJ1-1; 11 bases match TRBD1. This CDR3 is built from 12 residues. The V segment lost 6 bases and the J segment 6 bases; nucleotides outside the gene matches: 3. The germline gives CDR1 SQVTM, CDR2 ANQGSEA.